Listed below are T cell receptor beta chains from one sample, sequenced in a study of T-cell reconstitution after alpha-beta-depleted transplantation in children. TCRdb passed the PCR reads through MiXCR, listing each CDR3 protein once. Of about 230,000 distinct CDR3 sequences listed, approximately 12% are singletons. The sequencing used PBMCs from the stem cell graft donor, collected from the stem cell graft. Receptor source: a human donor who donated a stem cell graft to a child with acute lymphoblastic leukemia. CDR3s include the opening cysteine and the closing phenylalanine or tryptophan.

J gene: TRBJ2-7
V gene: TRBV20-1
CDR3 protein: CSARVLPHTGTESDEQYF

J gene: TRBJ2-5
V gene: TRBV20-1
CDR3 protein: CSAYPETQETQYF

J gene: TRBJ1-5
V gene: TRBV20-1
CDR3 protein: CSARSDPNQPQHF

J gene: TRBJ1-2
V gene: TRBV5-1
CDR3 protein: CASSFASQGSLNGYTF

J gene: TRBJ2-1
V gene: TRBV19
CDR3 protein: CASSLTPSGYNEQFF

J gene: TRBJ2-3
V gene: TRBV6-2/TRBV6-3
CDR3 protein: CASSLERGDTDTQYF

J gene: TRBJ1-4
V gene: TRBV11-2
CDR3 protein: CASSQSTGSNEKLFF

J gene: TRBJ2-3
V gene: TRBV7-2
CDR3 protein: CASSFGQVDTQYF

J gene: TRBJ2-5
V gene: TRBV6-9
CDR3 protein: CASSSPGLVDGQETQYF

J gene: TRBJ1-2
V gene: TRBV12-3/TRBV12-4
CDR3 protein: CASSRGDYGYTF

J gene: TRBJ2-1
V gene: TRBV28
CDR3 protein: CASSRGLAGRKLRFF

J gene: TRBJ2-1
V gene: TRBV28
CDR3 protein: CASSLELAGINEQFF

J gene: TRBJ1-4
V gene: TRBV5-1
CDR3 protein: CASSLARQSATNEKLFF

J gene: TRBJ1-6
V gene: TRBV6-2/TRBV6-3
CDR3 protein: CASSWDYNSPLHF

J gene: TRBJ2-5
V gene: TRBV5-1
CDR3 protein: CASSPGDSSQETQYF

J gene: TRBJ1-1
V gene: TRBV10-1
CDR3 protein: CASSESDGTEAFF

J gene: TRBJ2-1
V gene: TRBV7-2
CDR3 protein: CASRLIPMGNEQFF

J gene: TRBJ2-3
V gene: TRBV5-5
CDR3 protein: CASSGPSAGKTTQYF

J gene: TRBJ2-5
V gene: TRBV18
CDR3 protein: CASSPFVPWAQETQYF

J gene: TRBJ1-6
V gene: TRBV19
CDR3 protein: CASKLQDSPLHF

J gene: TRBJ1-2
V gene: TRBV7-2
CDR3 protein: CASSLMSLNGYTF

J gene: TRBJ2-1
V gene: TRBV11-2
CDR3 protein: CASGTYNEQFF

J gene: TRBJ2-7
V gene: TRBV28
CDR3 protein: CASSYGAQCEQYF

J gene: TRBJ1-1
V gene: TRBV5-6
CDR3 protein: CASTFGQGETEAFF

J gene: TRBJ1-1
V gene: TRBV5-1
CDR3 protein: CASSLGAASMNTEAFF

J gene: TRBJ2-6
V gene: TRBV27
CDR3 protein: CASSLTGTGGPGANVLTF

J gene: TRBJ2-2
V gene: TRBV7-2
CDR3 protein: CASFPDGSNTGELFF

J gene: TRBJ2-7
V gene: TRBV11-2
CDR3 protein: CASSLGFGGRAPYEQYF

J gene: TRBJ1-1
V gene: TRBV13
CDR3 protein: CASSLGRRQGIPEAFF

J gene: TRBJ2-5
V gene: TRBV21-1
CDR3 protein: CASSKDPQYF

J gene: TRBJ2-1
V gene: TRBV9
CDR3 protein: CASSATTSPYNEQFF

J gene: TRBJ2-7
V gene: TRBV4-3
CDR3 protein: CASSQARGMGYEQYF

J gene: TRBJ2-3
V gene: TRBV4-2
CDR3 protein: CASSQDKRADTQYF

J gene: TRBJ2-5
V gene: TRBV2
CDR3 protein: CAIRNGGLQETQYF

J gene: TRBJ1-3
V gene: TRBV27
CDR3 protein: CASSPRHLAGNTIYF

J gene: TRBJ2-5
V gene: TRBV14
CDR3 protein: CASSQEEETQYF

J gene: TRBJ2-2
V gene: TRBV11-3
CDR3 protein: CASSLGLAGTGELFF

J gene: TRBJ1-1
V gene: TRBV21-1
CDR3 protein: CASNRCGNTEAFF

J gene: TRBJ2-7
V gene: TRBV3-1
CDR3 protein: CASSHGRGSSYEQYF

J gene: TRBJ2-3
V gene: TRBV6-1
CDR3 protein: CASSEVGAPTDTQYF

J gene: TRBJ1-3
V gene: TRBV15
CDR3 protein: CATSRDSAGTIYF

J gene: TRBJ1-5
V gene: TRBV4-3
CDR3 protein: CASSQGVGLNQPQHF

J gene: TRBJ2-7
V gene: TRBV20-1
CDR3 protein: CSARDLSGSEYEQYF

J gene: TRBJ1-4
V gene: TRBV29-1
CDR3 protein: CSVEETGNNEKLFF

J gene: TRBJ2-3
V gene: TRBV15
CDR3 protein: CATSRDQGQNTDTQYF

J gene: TRBJ2-5
V gene: TRBV7-9
CDR3 protein: CASSLLYGAAERETQYF

J gene: TRBJ1-1
V gene: TRBV10-3
CDR3 protein: CAISDGENTEAFF

J gene: TRBJ1-2
V gene: TRBV5-1
CDR3 protein: CASSTGTANYGYTF

J gene: TRBJ1-1
V gene: TRBV20-1
CDR3 protein: CSARDQLQDYTEAFF

J gene: TRBJ1-3
V gene: TRBV11-2
CDR3 protein: CASSLEAFLRGGNTIYF